The TCR beta chain described here comes from a study of response to subunit inactivated influenza vaccine. This clonotype was counted ten times or more. What it binds is not known. Trimming took off 6 bases at V and 1 base at J, with 12 bases between the two ends. The CDR3 is made up of 14 amino acids. CDR1 LGHDT and CDR2 YNNKEL come from the germline V gene (reference sequence). Study-wide results and caveats: Each seasonal influenza vaccination, the authors suggested, recruits few new T cells.

TCRdb used MiXCR to reprocess the RT-PCR reads, holding one entry per CDR3 protein. Of around 300,000 distinct CDR3 sequences detected, about 20% appear once; the ten largest clones hold about 9.3%. V is TRBV3-1 and J is TRBJ1-1; D ambiguous. The TCR originated in a man between 50 and 69 years old who received an inactivated influenza vaccine. Sequenced material: PBMCs from blood, taken less than 22 months after vaccination. The CDR3, as DNA: TGTGCCAGCAGTCCACACCGGGCGAACACTGAAGCTTTCTTT. Residues: CASSPHRANTEAFF.